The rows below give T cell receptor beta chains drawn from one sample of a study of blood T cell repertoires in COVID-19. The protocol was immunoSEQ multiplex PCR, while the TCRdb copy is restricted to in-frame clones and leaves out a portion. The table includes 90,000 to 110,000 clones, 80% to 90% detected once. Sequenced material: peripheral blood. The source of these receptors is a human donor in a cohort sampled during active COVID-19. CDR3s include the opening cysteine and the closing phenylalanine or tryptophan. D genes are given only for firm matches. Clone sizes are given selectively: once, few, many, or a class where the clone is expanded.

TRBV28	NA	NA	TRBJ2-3	TGTGCCAGCAGTTTATTGGGGGGACTGGGACCAGATACGCAGTATTTT	CASSLLGGLGPDTQYF
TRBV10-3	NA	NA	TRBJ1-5	TGTGCCATCAGTGACCCGGAGCAGCCCCAGCATTTT	CAISDPEQPQHF
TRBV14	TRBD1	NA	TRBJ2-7	TGTGCCAGCAGCCTTGGACAGGGGTATGCGTACTTC	CASSLGQGYAYF
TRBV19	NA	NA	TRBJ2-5	TGTGCCAGTAGTACAGGAGGACTCATTGGTGTACAAGAGACCCAGTACTTC	CASSTGGLIGVQETQYF
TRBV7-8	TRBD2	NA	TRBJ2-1	TGTGCCAGCAGCGGCTGGGACTATGACAATGAGCAGTTCTTC	CASSGWDYDNEQFF
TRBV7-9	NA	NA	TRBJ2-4	TGTGCCAGCAGCTTAGAGGACAGTTACGGGGTAGCCAAAAACATTCAGTACTTC	CASSLEDSYGVAKNIQYF
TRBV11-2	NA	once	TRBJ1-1	TGTGCCAGCAGCTTATCGGAGAGCATGAACACTGAAGCTTTCTTT	CASSLSESMNTEAFF
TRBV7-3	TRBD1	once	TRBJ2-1	TGTGCCAGCAGCAAGACAGGGGACAATGAGCAGTTCTTC	CASSKTGDNEQFF
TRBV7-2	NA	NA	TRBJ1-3	TGTGCCAGCAAGAGACATTCTGGAAACACCATATATTTT	CASKRHSGNTIYF
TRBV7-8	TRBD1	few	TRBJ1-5	TGTGCCAGCAGCTCGAGGGAGACAGGGGGGCAGCCCCAGCATTTT	CASSSRETGGQPQHF
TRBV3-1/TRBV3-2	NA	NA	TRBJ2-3	TGTGCCAGCAGACCCGCGGGCGCTACAGATACGCAGTATTTT	CASRPAGATDTQYF
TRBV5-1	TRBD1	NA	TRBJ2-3	TGCGCCAGCGGACAGGGGGCCGCAGATACGCAGTATTTT	CASGQGAADTQYF